The subject of this entry is one T cell receptor (beta chain). A few counts support this clonotype. Its cognate antigen has yet to be identified. No base quality information exists; no much larger clone differs at one position. These data belong to a study of T cells in Graves' hyperthyroidism and ophthalmopathy (dated by TCRdb to the late 2010s). Regarding the complete study: Peripheral blood was sampled at the time of initial diagnosis, prior to any treatment. TCR V-J signatures able to tell the groups apart were searched for in a discovery cohort of some 100 patients, of whom more than 40 had Graves' ophthalmopathy and about 60 had stable Graves' hyperthyroidism. The paper reports TCR Vbeta CDR3 sequencing of fewer than 150 peripheral blood samples: approximately 41 ophthalmopathy, fewer than 80 hyperthyroidism and around 17 progressor patients. The 95 to 100 discovery patients were divided at random into training and test sets in a 7:3 ratio. Following sampling, methimazole starting at 30 mg daily was given to hyperthyroidism patients, and high-dose intravenous methylprednisolone was given to ophthalmopathy patients. The study also compared thyroid tissue and blood T-cell repertoires from 6 or 7 Graves' hyperthyroidism patients. Prospective prediction of ophthalmopathy was tested in an independent validation cohort of fewer than 20 hyperthyroidism patients and 15 to 17 patients who later progressed to ophthalmopathy.

The germline V gene encodes CDR1 SGHDN and CDR2 FVKESK. V gives up 0 bases and J gives up 0 bases, and the segment between their germline ends measures 11 bases. The CDR3, cysteine through phenylalanine, is 17 amino acids long. Only the CDR3 DNA stays, 51 bases, in frame from base 1. Ophthalmopathy patients had moderately to severely active disease, with a Clinical Activity Score of 3 or more, a NOSPECS grade of 4 or more, and a disease duration of less than 3 months. Exclusion was applied to patients with uncontrolled infections, other autoimmune diseases, pregnancy or lactation. Diagnoses relied on clinical symptoms, serum thyroxine and TRAb, thyroid ultrasound and orbital computed tomography. PBMCs were separated from 10 ml of fresh peripheral blood using Ficoll-Paque density gradient centrifugation. Trizol reagent was used to extract total RNA, and RNA quality was then checked on an Agilent 2100 Bioanalyzer.

The TCR beta CDR3 regions were amplified from RNA transcripts. The first round of RT-PCR for the TCR CDR3 was performed with the HTBI primer set and the Qiagen OneStep RT-PCR kit. The libraries were constructed in a second round of multiplex PCR and then size-selected and purified. Paired-end sequencing of the libraries was performed with 100 bp reads on an Illumina HiSeq2000. The source study handled its data this way. SOAPnuke was used to process the raw data, throwing out any read that contained adapters or uncalled bases, had a mean Phred below 15, or lacked an exact constant-primer or identifier match. COPE v1.2.5 was used to merge the high-quality paired reads, and each unique nucleotide sequence was defined as a clonotype. MiTCR v1.1 was used to align clonotypes to the IMGT TRBV, TRBD and TRBJ reference segments. The analysis included only V-J combinations with a frequency above 0.0001, which together covered around 99% of the repertoires. The TCS score was defined as F50 (clonal expansion) divided by E x V (chaos), with BLOSUM62-based TCRdist calculated between CDR3 peptides within each V-J. Welch's t-statistics and random forest reduced 500 to 550 V-J features to about 13, which were used in a naive Bayes classifier (R e1071). TCRdb cleaned the public reads at Q25 with fastp, built clones with MiXCR and kept in-frame beta chains. Rows with one shared CDR3 protein collapse into an entry with the most common genes and DNA. TCRdb, rather than the study authors, made the V and J calls. This sample is represented by over 250,000 distinct CDR3 sequences; roughly 22% of them were singletons. In total, the top ten clones hold 50% to 75% of the sample.

General conclusions and limits of the study: In validation, the model predicted progression to ophthalmopathy a median of about 6.5 months before onset, with about 70% sensitivity and roughly 79% specificity. No statistical method was used to set the sample size in advance, and investigators knew the group allocation. Most expanded thyroid clonotypes (frequency above 0.001) were also detected in blood, suggesting blood repertoires may reflect thyroid immune responses. Ophthalmopathy was separated from stable hyperthyroidism by a 13 V-J signature model, with around 88% sensitivity and 81% to 83% specificity obtained in cross-validation and 80%/75% obtained in testing.

The chain employs TRBV14 and TRBJ1-4, with the D gene not confidently named. The origin of this receptor is a young man with Graves' ophthalmopathy. The specimen was blood. The CDR3 protein: CASSQDFGLSTNEKLFF. The nucleotide sequence is given as TGTGCCAGCAGCCAAGATTTCGGGCTCTCAACTAATGAAAAACTGTTTTTT.